This entry lists 18 T cell receptor beta chains sequenced from one sample in a study of T cells in Graves' hyperthyroidism and ophthalmopathy. What was amplified from RNA transcripts were TCR beta CDR3 regions. During a first-round RT-PCR of the TCR CDR3, the HTBI primer set was used. Using its own MiXCR run on the multiplex PCR reads, TCRdb lists one record per CDR3 protein. Of tens of thousands of distinct CDR3 sequences in the sample, around 40% were seen once. Sequencing was done on a sample of blood. Source of these receptors: a woman aged 25 to 45 with Graves' hyperthyroidism.

The gene calls are TRBV7-8 and TRBJ1-1; D is unresolved. The CDR3 has 12 amino acids. V was pared by 0 bases and J by 8 bases, with 7 bases between. CDR1 is SGHVS, CDR2 FQNEAQ, per germline. CDR3 in amino acids: CASSLAITEAFF. The CDR3 DNA sequence: TGTGCCAGCAGCTTAGCGATAACAGAAGCTTTCTTT.

This clonotype was observed at least ten times. The CDR3 DNA is TGCAGTGCTCAAAGCGGGAGCCTCGGTAATGAGCAGTTCTTC. Translation: CSAQSGSLGNEQFF. This chain connects TRBV20-1 to TRBJ2-1; 8 nucleotides match TRBD2. The germline V gene has CDR1 DFQATT and CDR2 SNEGSKA (reference sequence). Germline trimming cut 5 bases from V and 7 bases from J; bases unmatched to any gene: 10. CDR3 length: 14 residues.

By sample fraction, this clonotype is medium-sized (0.01 to 0.1%). The V and J genes are TRBV9 and TRBJ2-7; 9 bases are shared with TRBD2. CDR3 size: 16 residues. J was trimmed by 5 bases and V by 0 bases; bases with no gene match: 9. CDR1 is SGDLS and CDR2 is YYNGEE in the germline V gene. The CDR3 DNA follows: TGTGCCAGCAGCGTAGGTAGCGGGAGTGGTATGAACGAGCAGTACTTC. Translating gives CASSVGSGSGMNEQYF. Complete variable domain (other parts from reference TRBV9 and TRBJ2-7): DSGVTQTPKHLITATGQRVTLRCSPRSGDLSVYWYQQSLDQGLQFLIQYYNGEERAKGNILERFSAQQFPDLHSELNLSSLELGDSALYFCASSVGSGSGMNEQYFGPGTRLTVT.

In regard to this clonotype: A much larger clone lies one base from this, so it may be a read error. This CDR3 is missing its conserved last phenylalanine or tryptophan, likely due to a read error. The DNA is omitted, as the CDR3 cannot be located on it reliably, and the CDR3 follows TCRdb's listing. The V gene is TRBV28, the J gene TRBJ2-1. Germline-derived CDR1 and CDR2 are MDHEN and SYDVKM. The length of the CDR3 is 11 amino acids, counting both ends. The CDR3 spells CASSLPEQLVL.

This clonotype showed up many times. V usage is TRBV30 and J usage is TRBJ2-7; possibly TRBD2 for D (6 bases). The V end was cut by 2 bases, the J end by 5 bases, with 13 bases between. Germline V CDR1 and CDR2: GTSNPN, SVGIG (reference sequence). CDR3 length equals 13 residues. The CDR3 region is CAWSWGTQDEQYF. The CDR3 bases are TGTGCCTGGAGTTGGGGGACTCAGGACGAGCAGTACTTC.

This clonotype came up many times. The chain links TRBV4-1 to TRBJ2-4; D gene ambiguous. Germline CDR1 reads MGHRA; CDR2 reads YSYEKL. V was trimmed by 0 bases and J by 0 bases, leaving 6 bases between them. This CDR3 spans 15 amino acids. CDR3 nucleotides: TGCGCCAGCAGCCAAGATCCACTAGCCAAAAACATTCAGTACTTC. This translates into CASSQDPLAKNIQYF.

This clonotype was recorded once. The chain employs TRBV2 and TRBJ2-3; 10 nucleotides match TRBD1. Germline-derived CDR1 and CDR2 are SNHLY and FYNNEI. The CDR3 runs to 15 residues. Unmatched junction bases numbered 5, after V lost 4 bases and J lost 4 bases. CDR3 loop: CASSGVTGGSDTQYF. The CDR3 DNA follows: TGTGCCAGCAGTGGGGTGACAGGGGGCTCAGATACGCAGTATTTT.

The gene calls are TRBV5-6 and TRBJ1-1; no reliable D call. This CDR3 spans 13 amino acids. Germline assignment: CDR1 SGHDT and CDR2 YYEEEE. V was cut by 2 bases and J by 1 base, with 6 bases left in between. CDR3 sequence (DNA): TGTGCCAGCAGCTTTGGGCGGAACACTGAAGCTTTCTTT. Translating gives CASSFGRNTEAFF.

The chain uses TRBV7-2 and TRBJ1-1; tentatively, D is TRBD1 (6 bases). Trimming removed 3 bases from V and 2 bases from J, with 10 bases in between. CDR3 length equals 14 residues. CDR1 and CDR2 (germline): SGHTA, FQGNSA. CDR3 nucleotides: TGTGCCAGCAGCTTGGGGACAAAAAACACTGAAGCTTTCTTT. It codes for CASSLGTKNTEAFF.

About this clonotype: Since a much larger clone is just one base distant, this may be a read error. This rearrangement joins TRBV5-4 to TRBJ2-1; D uncertain. The V gene's germline CDR1 is SGHNT and CDR2 YYREEE (reference sequence). The CDR3 contains 15 residues. V lost 1 base and J lost 6, with 14 bases in between. CDR3 in DNA: TGTGCCAGCAGCTTGCTTGTCAATGCCTGCAATGAGCAGTTCTTC. It codes for CASSLLVNACNEQFF.

The table lists this clonotype with a few counts. The chain combines TRBV28 with TRBJ1-2, with D tentatively TRBD1 (6 bases). Trimming pared 3 bases from V and 7 bases from J, leaving 21 bases between. Germline values: CDR1 MDHEN, CDR2 SYDVKM. The CDR3 contains 16 residues. For the CDR3, the DNA is TGTGCCAGCAGTTTTATAGGGACACCACGTACGGGTGGCTACACCTTC. Protein product: CASSFIGTPRTGGYTF.

By share, this clonotype counts as medium-sized. The chain recombines TRBV14 with TRBJ2-7; 7 nucleotides align to TRBD2. V was clipped by 1 base and J by 3 bases; unmatched bases: 12. Germline V gene lookup returns CDR1 SGHDN and CDR2 FVKESK. This CDR3 comprises 17 residues. The CDR3 sequence: CASSQGLGGLGVYEQYF. CDR3 nucleotides: TGTGCCAGCAGCCAAGGTCTAGGAGGACTAGGGGTCTACGAGCAGTACTTC.

Comment on this clonotype: The junction does not match germline at one end; this may be a read error. V gene TRBV7-6 combines with J gene TRBJ2-7; D is undetermined. The germline gives CDR1 SGHVS, CDR2 FNYEAQ. The CDR3 is made up of 14 amino acids. The CDR3 here is CASSLSARAYKQCF. Here the CDR3 DNA reads TGTGCCAGCAGCTTAAGCGCCCGAGCCTACAAGCAGTGCTTC.

At least ten counts were recorded for this clonotype. DNA of the CDR3: TGTGCCAGCAGCCCCGTTCCGGACAATGAGCAGTTCTTC. Its protein is CASSPVPDNEQFF. The rearrangement uses TRBV3-1 and TRBJ2-1; no definite D call. V shed 4 bases and J shed 5 bases, with 9 bases lying between them. Germline lookup yields CDR1 LGHDT and CDR2 YNNKEL (reference sequence). The CDR3 has 13 amino acids.

The chain recombines TRBV7-6 with TRBJ2-3; 10 positions match TRBD2. CDR1 and CDR2 from the germline V gene are SGHVS and FNYEAQ. With 5 bases clipped from V and 11 bases from J, the junction kept 13 bases outside the gene matches. CDR3 length: 15 amino acids. The CDR3 loop reads CASSVLAGDGNEQYF. CDR3 bases: TGTGCCAGCAGCGTCCTAGCGGGAGATGGGAATGAGCAGTATTTT.

This clonotype was seen many times. J is TRBJ2-3 and V is TRBV6-1; 8 positions agree with TRBD2. The J segment lost 7 bases and the V segment lost 6 bases, leaving 15 bases of the junction unmatched. Germline V gene lookup returns CDR1 MNHNS and CDR2 SASEGT. The CDR3 sequence is 16 residues long. CDR3 DNA sequence: TGTGCCAGCAGGCCCGCGGGGGGCGGGAGTCCAAATACGCAGTATTTT. It yields the protein CASRPAGGGSPNTQYF.

This chain joins TRBV7-2 and TRBJ2-5; TRBD2 might be the D (6 bases). V lost 5 bases, J lost 2 bases, and 9 bases lay in between. This CDR3 comprises 13 residues. Germline-derived CDR1 and CDR2 are SGHTA and FQGNSA. The CDR3 DNA reads TGTGCCAGCAGCCTTAGCGGACAAGAGACCCAGTACTTC. Translated: CASSLSGQETQYF.

The CDR3 region has the DNA TGTGCCAGCTCACCATCACCCGGGCGCACAGATACGCAGTATTTT. Amino acids: CASSPSPGRTDTQYF. V gene TRBV18 combines with J gene TRBJ2-3; D remains ambiguous. This CDR3 spans 15 amino acids. The germline V gene has CDR1 KGHSH and CDR2 LQKENI. Trimming removed 2 bases at V and 1 base at J, with 10 bases between.